What follows are 17 T cell receptor beta chains derived from one specimen sequenced in a study of cytomegalovirus exposure and HLA in healthy donors. The table came from immunoSEQ multiplex PCR; TCRdb's copy has only in-frame clones and leaves some out. The table records more than 250,000 clones, 80% to 90% of them present only once. Sequencing input: PBMCs. The receptors were gathered from a woman aged 18-29 years in good health and CMV-seronegative.

The rearrangement links TRBV7-9 to TRBJ2-7; D unresolved. V was cut by 10 bases and J by 3 bases, with 16 bases left in between. The CDR3 is 13 amino acids. Germline values: CDR1 SEHNR, CDR2 FQNEAQ (reference sequence). The CDR3 loop is CATEEPRYYEQYF. CDR3 DNA sequence: TGTGCCACCGAGGAACCCCGCTACTACGAGCAGTACTTC.

This sequence joins TRBV6-1 and TRBJ1-2; 7 bases match TRBD1. V was clipped by 1 base and J by 2 bases; unmatched bases: 4. The CDR3 extends over 15 amino acids. Germline CDR1 is MNHNS and CDR2 is SASEGT. The DNA of the CDR3 is TGTGCCAGCAGTGAAGGTAACAGGGGAAACTATGGCTACACCTTC. Encoded protein: CASSEGNRGNYGYTF.

This clone appeared a few times. The chain joins TRBV5-3 to TRBJ1-1, with 8 bases that match TRBD1. TRBV5-3 is noted as an ORF with a role that remains uncertain. V shed 5 bases, J shed 1 base, and the junction held 4 bases outside the gene matches. CDR3 length: 14 amino acids. CDR3 sequence: CARSYTGGNTEAFF. For the CDR3, the DNA is TGTGCCAGAAGTTACACAGGGGGGAACACTGAAGCTTTCTTT.

This chain uses TRBV7-8 with TRBJ2-1, with D possibly TRBD2 on 6 matching bases. The CDR3 spans 15 residues. Germline V CDR1 and CDR2: SGHVS, FQNEAQ. Trimming removed 4 bases at V and 9 bases at J, with 19 bases between. CDR3 amino acids: CASSSLTRARGEQFF. DNA for the CDR3: TGTGCCAGCAGCTCCCTGACTAGAGCCCGTGGTGAGCAGTTCTTC.

This chain links TRBV4-3 with TRBJ2-2; tentative D call: TRBD1 (6 bases). V lost 1 base and J 0 bases, leaving 12 bases between the germline ends. This CDR3 is 17 amino acids long. The germline V gene has CDR1 LGHNA and CDR2 YSLEER. The CDR3 here is CASSQAGGQPNTGELFF. The CDR3 DNA reads TGCGCCAGCAGCCAAGCAGGCGGACAGCCGAACACCGGGGAGCTGTTTTTT.

The gene calls are TRBV5-6 and TRBJ2-7, with 12 bases matching TRBD1. This CDR3 is built from 16 residues. Germline V gene data show CDR1 as SGHDT and CDR2 as YYEEEE. V lost 0 bases and J lost 4; bases outside the gene matches: 5. This chain's CDR3 is CASSLVGQGASYEQYF. The CDR3 bases are TGTGCCAGCAGCTTGGTGGGACAGGGGGCCTCGTACGAGCAGTACTTC.

V usage is TRBV9 and J usage is TRBJ2-5; possibly TRBD1 for D (5 bases). CDR1 SGDLS and CDR2 YYNGEE come from the germline V gene. The V and J ends lost 0 bases and 1 base respectively, with 7 bases between them. The CDR3 is 14 amino acids. CDR3 bases: TGTGCCAGCAGCGTAGTAGACAGCCAAGAGACCCAGTACTTC. Protein: CASSVVDSQETQYF. Looking up the rest from reference TRBV9 and TRBJ2-5 gives the full variable domain: DSGVTQTPKHLITATGQRVTLRCSPRSGDLSVYWYQQSLDQGLQFLIQYYNGEERAKGNILERFSAQQFPDLHSELNLSSLELGDSALYFCASSVVDSQETQYFGPGTRLLVL.

The genes are TRBV7-8 and TRBJ2-7; D may be TRBD1 (6 bases). The ends were cut back, 5 bases at V and 4 bases at J, with 15 bases in the middle. This CDR3 contains 14 residues. Germline assignment: CDR1 SGHVS and CDR2 FQNEAQ. The CDR3 sequence is CASSGSGEVYEQYF. In DNA form, the CDR3 reads TGTGCCAGCAGCGGGTCAGGGGAAGTGTACGAGCAGTACTTC.

As concerns this clone: The junction does not match germline at one end; this may be a read error. This chain joins TRBV11-2 and TRBJ2-7; 10 nucleotides align to TRBD1. The CDR3 covers 13 residues. Germline loops: CDR1 SGHAT, CDR2 FQNNGV. CDR3 nucleotides: TGTGCCAGCAGCCGAATCCGGGACAGGGGTTATTATTTC. This encodes CASSRIRDRGYYF.

V usage is TRBV13 and J usage is TRBJ2-7, with TRBD1 matching over 7 bases. Unmatched junction bases numbered 10, after V lost 4 bases and J lost 4 bases. Germline V CDR1 and CDR2: PRHDT, FYEKMQ (reference sequence). The CDR3 extends over 15 amino acids. The CDR3 here is CASSSGLGGMYEQYF. CDR3 DNA: TGTGCCAGCAGCTCCGGTCTAGGGGGCATGTACGAGCAGTACTTC.

V is TRBV2 and J is TRBJ1-3, with D uncertain. This CDR3 comprises 15 residues. CDR1 is SNHLY, CDR2 FYNNEI, per germline. V lost 7 bases to trimming and J lost 0 bases, with 13 bases between them. CDR3 region: CASTAYPSSGNTIYF. CDR3 nucleotides: TGTGCCAGCACCGCCTACCCGAGCTCTGGAAACACCATATATTTT.

This rearrangement joins TRBV28 to TRBJ2-1; 9 positions match TRBD1. CDR1 MDHEN and CDR2 SYDVKM come from the germline V gene. After removal of 7 bases from V and 1 base from J, the junction contained 8 bases not matched to a gene. CDR3 length equals 16 residues. The CDR3 nucleotides read TGTGCCAGCATCGGGGGACAGGGTTTGTCCTACAATGAGCAGTTCTTC. Translation: CASIGGQGLSYNEQFF.

CDR3 DNA: TGTGCTAGTGGTTGGGCTGCGGGTGCGGACAATGAGCAGTTCTTC. Amino acid sequence: CASGWAAGADNEQFF. The chain employs TRBV12-5 and TRBJ2-1; the D gene is possibly TRBD2 (5 bases). The CDR3 covers 15 residues. V was clipped by 4 bases and J by 5 bases, with 15 bases between them. Germline values: CDR1 LGHNT, CDR2 FRNRAP.

This clone was detected once. V and J are TRBV10-3 and TRBJ1-1; possible D gene TRBD1, 5 bases. V lost 6 bases and J 0 bases, leaving 14 bases between the germline ends. The CDR3 runs 15 residues. Germline V gives CDR1 ENHRY, CDR2 SYGVKD. DNA of the CDR3: TGTGCCATCAGCGCCGCGGGACCGATGAACACTGAAGCTTTCTTT. As protein: CAISAAGPMNTEAFF.

The CDR3 loop reads CSVANRVYGHNEQFF. As DNA, the CDR3 is TGCAGCGTTGCCAACCGCGTCTATGGGCACAATGAGCAGTTCTTC. This chain connects TRBV29-1 to TRBJ2-1, with D unclear. This CDR3 has 15 residues. Germline V CDR1 and CDR2: SQVTM, ANQGSEA. Trimming took 4 bases from V and 5 from J, leaving 18 bases between them.

The table lists this clone with a count of one. The chain combines TRBV4-1 with TRBJ2-7; D possibly corresponds to TRBD1 (6 bases). The CDR3 runs to 15 residues. Germline V gene data show CDR1 as MGHRA and CDR2 as YSYEKL. Trimming left V 3 bases short and J 3 bases short, with 15 bases between. The CDR3 DNA reads as TGCGCCAGCAGCCAGCCGAGAACAGGGAACTACGAGCAGTACTTC. Translation: CASSQPRTGNYEQYF.

This chain uses TRBV6-5 with TRBJ2-7; 11 bases are shared with TRBD1. This CDR3 has 13 residues. The V segment lost 10 bases and the J segment 5 bases; nucleotides outside the gene matches: 7. Germline CDR1 MNHEY, CDR2 SVGAGI. CDR3 bases: TGTGCCACCAGGGACAGGGGGTTCCACGAGCAGTACTTC. Translating it yields CATRDRGFHEQYF.